Below, 18 T cell receptor beta chains from the same sample are listed, as sequenced in a study of molecular identifiers for immune sequencing clone quantification. TCRdb reprocessed the PCR reads via MiXCR and lists one record per CDR3 protein. The table shows 460,000 or so distinct CDR3 sequences, with roughly 26% occurring only once. Sequencing input: naive CD8+ T cells from blood, with Jurkat cell RNA spiked in. Indicated subset: FACS-sorted CD8+CD4-CCR7+CD45RA+ naive T cells. Receptors originate from a human donor in good health. Some libraries in this study had Jurkat cell RNA spiked in.

To note about this clonotype: The final CDR3 position lacks the conserved phenylalanine or tryptophan, pointing to a likely read error. This sequence joins TRBV6-2 or TRBV6-3 and TRBJ1-1, with D maybe TRBD1 (6 bases). CDR1 is MNHEY, CDR2 SVGEGT, per germline. The CDR3 runs to 13 residues. The ends were cut back, 10 bases at V and 7 bases at J, with 19 bases in the middle. DNA for the CDR3: TGTGCCACACAGCAGCTTGGGGGCATTGAAGCTTTCCTT. Translation: CATQQLGGIEAFL.

This clonotype was picked up many times. This chain links TRBV30 with TRBJ2-1; D uncertain. V dropped 0 bases and J dropped 3 bases, with 3 bases sitting between them. Looked up from germline, CDR1 is GTSNPN and CDR2 is SVGIG (reference sequence). The CDR3 loop spans 12 amino acids. The CDR3 DNA reads TGTGCCTGGAGTGTACTCTACAATGAGCAGTTCTTC. Protein sequence: CAWSVLYNEQFF.

J is TRBJ2-2 and V is TRBV27; tentatively, D is TRBD1 (6 bases). The CDR3 is 16 amino acids. In germline, CDR1 is MNHEY, CDR2 SMNVEV (reference sequence). Deletions cut 5 bases from V and 6 bases from J, with 19 bases between. This CDR3 is CASSLFPVQGPGELFF. The CDR3 DNA sequence: TGTGCCAGCAGTCTTTTCCCAGTCCAGGGGCCCGGGGAGCTGTTTTTT.

In this sample, this clonotype turned up many times. V usage is TRBV7-9 and J usage is TRBJ1-5; D is perhaps TRBD1 (5 bases). Trimming cost V 5 bases and J 9 bases, with 14 bases left between them. This CDR3 spans 13 amino acids. Germline-derived CDR1 and CDR2 are SEHNR and FQNEAQ (reference sequence). This CDR3 reads CASSPKGGGPQHF. CDR3 DNA: TGTGCCAGCAGCCCAAAAGGTGGGGGGCCCCAGCATTTT.

The chain employs TRBV4-3 and TRBJ2-6; no definite D call. CDR1 is LGHNA and CDR2 is YSLEER in the germline V gene. Between the trimmed V and J ends, which lost 1 base and 0 bases, there was a span of 10 bases. The CDR3 contains 17 residues. The CDR3 DNA reads TGCGCCAGCAGCCAAGCTATGACTGGCTCTGGGGCCAACGTCCTGACTTTC. Its translation: CASSQAMTGSGANVLTF.

Concerning this clonotype itself: Since a much larger clone is just one base distant, this may be a read error. Given the absence of the conserved phenylalanine or tryptophan at the CDR3 end, a read error is likely. The chain couples TRBV6-1 to TRBJ1-1; tentatively, D is TRBD1 (5 bases). Germline lookup yields CDR1 MNHNS and CDR2 SASEGT. Trimming stripped 2 bases from V and 7 bases from J, with 11 bases between. The CDR3 spans 13 residues. CDR3 DNA: TGTGCCAGCAGTGAAATTACAGGAGGTGAAGCTTTCTTA. Its protein product is CASSEITGGEAFL.

This clonotype turned up a few times. CDR3 loop: CASSVGGFGGYEQYF. The DNA for the CDR3 is TGTGCCAGCAGCGTAGGGGGCTTCGGAGGATACGAGCAGTACTTC. The gene calls are TRBV9 and TRBJ2-7; the D call may be TRBD1 or TRBD2 (5 bases each). The CDR3 spans 15 residues. The germline V and J ends were trimmed by 0 bases and 4 bases, with 14 bases remaining between them. CDR1 and CDR2 from the germline V gene are SGDLS and YYNGEE.

This clonotype was counted only a few times. The chain is built from TRBV4-3 and TRBJ2-1, with D possibly TRBD2 on 5 matching bases. V lost 2 bases and J 2 bases, leaving 10 bases between the germline ends. CDR3 length: 15 amino acids. CDR1 is LGHNA and CDR2 is YSLEER in the germline V gene. CDR3 DNA sequence: TGCGCCAGCAGCCAAAACACGGGAACCTACAATGAGCAGTTCTTC. Protein product: CASSQNTGTYNEQFF.

Many counts were recorded for this clonotype. This chain joins TRBV12-3 or TRBV12-4 and TRBJ1-2, with D possibly matching TRBD1 (5 bases). V lost 3 bases and J lost 4, with 18 bases in between. The CDR3 sequence is 16 residues long. CDR3 sequence reads: CASSLRGALPGYGYTF. As DNA, the CDR3 is TGTGCCAGCAGTTTGAGGGGCGCGCTCCCAGGCTATGGCTACACCTTC.

This clonotype was counted at least ten times. The chain joins TRBV2 to TRBJ2-3; D might be TRBD2 (6 bases). CDR1 SNHLY and CDR2 FYNNEI come from the germline V gene. Deletions cut 3 bases from V and 0 bases from J, with 19 bases between. The CDR3 length is 18 residues. The CDR3 nucleotides read TGTGCCAGCAGTGACGGACCGCCAGGGACTCCGAGCACAGATACGCAGTATTTT. Encoded protein: CASSDGPPGTPSTDTQYF.

Only a few counts were recorded for this clonotype. V gene TRBV4-3 combines with J gene TRBJ1-1; 8 nucleotides match TRBD1. Germline V gene data show CDR1 as LGHNA and CDR2 as YSLEER. This CDR3 is built from 15 residues. The ends lost 3 bases at V and 0 bases at J; junction bases unmatched: 3. The DNA for the CDR3 is TGCGCCAGCAGCCAGGACAGGGTGGTGAACACTGAAGCTTTCTTT. Its protein is CASSQDRVVNTEAFF.

This clonotype was counted at least ten times. This rearrangement joins TRBV6-5 to TRBJ2-5; no definite D call. This CDR3 has 15 residues. Germline V gene sequence: CDR1 MNHEY, CDR2 SVGAGI. Deletions cut 2 bases from V and 2 bases from J, with 12 bases between. DNA of the CDR3: TGTGCCAGCAGTTACAGGCCGAGTACTCAAGAGACCCAGTACTTC. As protein: CASSYRPSTQETQYF.

This clonotype appeared a few times. V gene TRBV24-1 combines with J gene TRBJ2-7; D uncertain. V was shortened by 0 bases and J by 1 base, with 3 bases between the two germline ends. Germline CDR1 reads KGHDR; CDR2 reads SFDVKD. This CDR3 spans 13 amino acids. The CDR3: CATSDLGSYEQYF. CDR3 in DNA: TGTGCCACCAGTGATTTGGGATCCTACGAGCAGTACTTC.

This chain uses TRBV19 with TRBJ1-1; D unresolved. V was shortened by 5 bases and J by 10 bases, with 11 bases between the two germline ends. The germline V gene has CDR1 LNHDA and CDR2 SQIVND (reference sequence). This CDR3 is 11 amino acids long. For the CDR3, the DNA is TGTGCCAGTAGTGTATCTCTTCTAGCTTTCTTT. Residues: CASSVSLLAFF.

This clonotype occurred a few times. The chain joins TRBV10-3 to TRBJ2-2; maybe TRBD1 (5 bases). CDR1 is ENHRY, CDR2 SYGVKD, per germline. V was cut by 6 bases and J by 6 bases, with 8 bases left in between. This CDR3 region has 12 residues. CDR3 loop: CAISQGSGELFF. The CDR3 nucleotides are TGTGCCATCAGCCAGGGCTCCGGGGAGCTGTTTTTT.

This clonotype was counted at least ten times. The rearrangement uses TRBV30 and TRBJ1-3; 8 bases map to TRBD1. The CDR3 is 13 amino acids. The ends lost 4 bases at V and 2 bases at J; junction bases unmatched: 1. Germline V lookup: CDR1 GTSNPN, CDR2 SVGIG (reference sequence). The CDR3 is CAWIQGAGNTIYF. In DNA form, the CDR3 reads TGTGCCTGGATACAGGGGGCTGGAAACACCATATATTTT. Together with reference TRBV30 and TRBJ1-3, the CDR3 gives the full variable domain: SQTIHQWPATLVQPVGSPLSLECTVEGTSNPNLYWYRQAAGRGLQLLFYSVGIGQISSEVPQNLSASRPQDRQFILSSKKLLLSDSGFYLCAWIQGAGNTIYFGEGSWLTVV.

This clonotype has only a few counts. V and J are TRBV2 and TRBJ1-1; D ambiguous. This CDR3 region has 11 residues. V lost 2 bases and J 11 bases, leaving 9 bases between the germline ends. Germline CDR1 is SNHLY and CDR2 is FYNNEI. The CDR3 DNA is TGTGCCAGCAGTGAACTGCCGGGTGCTTTCTTT. Translating gives CASSELPGAFF. Drawing the rest from reference TRBV2 and TRBJ1-1, the complete variable domain is EPEVTQTPSHQVTQMGQEVILRCVPISNHLYFYWYRQILGQKVEFLVSFYNNEISEKSEIFDDQFSVERPDGSNFTLKIRSTKLEDSAMYFCASSELPGAFFGQGTRLTVV.

This clonotype has a handful of counts. This sequence joins TRBV5-1 and TRBJ2-3, with 13 bases identical to TRBD2. Germline CDR1 and CDR2: SGHRS and YFSETQ. V lost 0 bases and J lost 2; bases outside the gene matches: 15. The CDR3 loop spans 21 amino acids. The CDR3 DNA reads TGCGCCAGCAGCTTGGCTTCGAGGGACAGGGGACTAGCGGGGTACACAGATACGCAGTATTTT. Translation gives CASSLASRDRGLAGYTDTQYF. Full variable domain (missing parts from reference TRBV5-1 and TRBJ2-3): KAGVTQTPRYLIKTRGQQVTLSCSPISGHRSVSWYQQTPGQGLQFLFEYFSETQRNKGNFPGRFSGRQFSNSRSEMNVSTLELGDSALYLCASSLASRDRGLAGYTDTQYFGPGTRLTVL.